This is a list of T cell receptor beta chains from one sample in a study of cytomegalovirus exposure and HLA in healthy donors. The assay was immunoSEQ multiplex PCR, and TCRdb's table has in-frame clones only and misses some. The table lists about 180,000 clones, about 82% of them singletons. The sequenced sample was PBMCs. Receptors originate from a man aged 18-30 years in good health and CMV-seronegative. Each CDR3 is given with its conserved first and last residue. A D gene is named only where the DNA matches it firmly. Some rows mark clone size as missing; the rest say once, few, many or name a class of expanded clone.

v_gene,abundance,d_gene,j_gene,CDR3nt,CDR3aa
TRBV25-1,once,NA,TRBJ2-5,TGTGCCAGCAGTGATTACAACCAAGAGACCCAGTACTTC,CASSDYNQETQYF
TRBV6-1,NA,NA,TRBJ2-7,TGTGCCAGCAGTGAGACACCTTTCTCCTACGAGCAGTACTTC,CASSETPFSYEQYF
TRBV9,NA,TRBD1,TRBJ1-1,TGTGCCAGCAGCGTGCGAGGGACAGGCACTGAAGCTTTCTTT,CASSVRGTGTEAFF
TRBV18,NA,TRBD2,TRBJ2-3,TGTGCCAGCTCACGTAGCGGGAGGGGAGATACGCAGTATTTT,CASSRSGRGDTQYF
TRBV30,few,TRBD1,TRBJ2-7,TGTGCCTGGTCCCGGGACAGGGTAAGTGAGCAGTACTTC,CAWSRDRVSEQYF
TRBV5-1,NA,TRBD1,TRBJ2-2,TGCGCCAGCAGCTTAGGTCATCGGGACAGAAACTCGAACACCGGGGAGCTGTTTTTT,CASSLGHRDRNSNTGELFF
TRBV6-1,NA,TRBD1,TRBJ1-2,TGTGCCAGCAGTAAGGGACAGTCCTATGGCTACACCTTC,CASSKGQSYGYTF
TRBV28,NA,NA,TRBJ2-5,TGTGCCAGCAGTTTTGGGGGCAGGGTCGGCCAGTACTTC,CASSFGGRVGQYF
TRBV5-6,NA,NA,TRBJ2-7,TGTGCCAGCAGCTTGACAGGGATTTCTACTACCCCCTACGAGCAGTACTTC,CASSLTGISTTPYEQYF
TRBV28,NA,TRBD1,TRBJ2-1,TGTGCCAGCGGGACAGGGGGCAATGAGCAGTTCTTC,CASGTGGNEQFF
TRBV5-4,NA,TRBD2,TRBJ2-1,TGTGCCAGCAGCTTGCAACTCCTAGCGGGAGCAGGGTACAATGAGCAGTTCTTC,CASSLQLLAGAGYNEQFF
TRBV4-1,NA,NA,TRBJ1-5,TGCGCCAGCAGCCAAGGCAGTTTTAGCAATCAGCCCCAGCATTTT,CASSQGSFSNQPQHF
TRBV5-1,few,NA,TRBJ2-3,TGCGCCAGCAGCTTCGGTGGGGCGGCAGATACGCAGTATTTT,CASSFGGAADTQYF
TRBV5-6,NA,TRBD2,TRBJ2-7,TGTGCCAGCAGCTTGGGGCGGGAGGCTCCCACCTACGAGCAGTACTTC,CASSLGREAPTYEQYF
TRBV6-5,NA,TRBD1,TRBJ1-5,TGTGCCAGCAGTAGGGACAGTACCTATCAGCCCCAGCATTTT,CASSRDSTYQPQHF
TRBV5-3,NA,NA,TRBJ1-1,TGTGCCAGAAGCCTGGAAGGACAGTTGAACACTGAAGCTTTCTTT,CARSLEGQLNTEAFF
TRBV7-6,NA,TRBD2,TRBJ2-2,TGTGCCAGCAGCCCCACTAGCGGGAGTCCCACCGGGGAGCTGTTTTTT,CASSPTSGSPTGELFF
TRBV19,few,TRBD2,TRBJ2-2,TGTGCCAGTAGTTATGGGGGACTAGCGGGAAGTACCGGGGAGCTGTTTTTT,CASSYGGLAGSTGELFF
TRBV6-1,NA,TRBD1,TRBJ1-5,TGTGCCAGCAGCCTTGGACAGGGGGAGAGGCCCCAGCATTTT,CASSLGQGERPQHF
TRBV5-4,NA,TRBD2,TRBJ2-1,TGTGCCAGCAGCTCGACGGGACTAGGGGACAATGAGCAGTTCTTC,CASSSTGLGDNEQFF
TRBV5-1,NA,NA,TRBJ2-7,TGCGCCAGCAGCTTGCGGCAGGGAGGCTACGAGCAGTACTTC,CASSLRQGGYEQYF
TRBV6-1,NA,NA,TRBJ2-2,TGTGCCAGCAGTGAAGCGCGTAAAGGGGAGCTGTTTTTT,CASSEARKGELFF
TRBV9,NA,NA,TRBJ2-7,TGTGCCAGCAGCGCCGGAGGGGTCTCCTACGAGCAGTACTTC,CASSAGGVSYEQYF
TRBV5-1,NA,TRBD1,TRBJ2-3,TGCGCCAGCAGCTTGGGGGGACAGGGATCGGATACGCAGTATTTT,CASSLGGQGSDTQYF
TRBV5-1,NA,TRBD2,TRBJ2-1,TGCGCCAGCAGCTCGGCTAGACTAGCGAGCCCCGACAATGAGCAGTTCTTC,CASSSARLASPDNEQFF
TRBV5-1,NA,TRBD1,TRBJ2-7,TGCGCCAGCAGCTTGGCAGGGGGTCCGGAAGAGCAGTACTTC,CASSLAGGPEEQYF
TRBV28,NA,NA,TRBJ2-7,TGTGCCAGCAGATCAACAGTCTTCTACGAGCAGTACTTC,CASRSTVFYEQYF
TRBV7-3,NA,TRBD1,TRBJ2-6,TGTGCCAGCAGCCAGCGACAGGGACCTGGGGCCAACGTCCTGACTTTC,CASSQRQGPGANVLTF
TRBV4-1,NA,NA,TRBJ1-1,TGCGCCAGCAGCCTCCTTGCGGGGGCGCGGCTGGACACTGAAGCTTTCTTT,CASSLLAGARLDTEAFF
TRBV7-3,NA,NA,TRBJ1-1,TGTGCCAGCAGCCTAACTTCCAGGAACACTGAAGCTTTCTTT,CASSLTSRNTEAFF
TRBV6-5,NA,TRBD2,TRBJ2-7,TGTGCCAGCAGCCGGACTAGCGGGTACGAGCAGTACTTC,CASSRTSGYEQYF
TRBV9,NA,NA,TRBJ1-5,TGTGCCAGCAGCGCCCGCAACCCTGTAGGCAATCAGCCCCAGCATTTT,CASSARNPVGNQPQHF
TRBV27,once,TRBD2,TRBJ2-3,TGTGCCAGCAGTCCCGATGGGGGGGAGGGAACAGATACGCAGTATTTT,CASSPDGGEGTDTQYF
TRBV7-9,NA,TRBD1,TRBJ1-6,TGTGCCAGCAGCTTGGTCGGCAGGGGGAATTCACCCCTCCACTTT,CASSLVGRGNSPLHF
TRBV7-2,NA,TRBD2,TRBJ2-1,TGTGCCAGCAGCTTAGAGCTAGCGGGTGGCTTAGAGCAGTTCTTC,CASSLELAGGLEQFF
TRBV19,NA,NA,TRBJ1-1,TGTGCCAGTAGTATTCGCCATGGGACTATGAACACTGAAGCTTTCTTT,CASSIRHGTMNTEAFF
TRBV6-5,NA,TRBD1,TRBJ1-2,TGTGCCAGCAGTTACCGGGACAGGGGGGCCTATGGCTACACCTTC,CASSYRDRGAYGYTF
TRBV19,few,NA,TRBJ1-6,TGTGCCAGTAGTATAGTTACCAGATCCTATAATTCACCCCTCCACTTT,CASSIVTRSYNSPLHF
TRBV27,NA,NA,TRBJ2-4,TGTGCCAGCAGTTTTCCAGTTGTAGCCAAAAACATTCAGTACTTC,CASSFPVVAKNIQYF
TRBV29-1,few,NA,TRBJ1-3,TGCAGCGTTGAAGAGGCTAGTGGGGGCGGCTGGGGGCCCGGAAACACCATATATTTT,CSVEEASGGGWGPGNTIYF
TRBV9,NA,NA,TRBJ2-3,TGTGCCAGCAGCCGAATCCCGAGCAGCACAGATACGCAGTATTTT,CASSRIPSSTDTQYF
TRBV5-6,NA,TRBD1,TRBJ1-6,TGTGCCAGCAGCCACAGATTTCCGGGACAGAATAATTCACCCCTCCACTTT,CASSHRFPGQNNSPLHF
TRBV7-9,NA,NA,TRBJ1-1,TGTGCCAGCAGCTTACCCCCCGCGGGGATGAACACTGAAGCTTTCTTT,CASSLPPAGMNTEAFF
TRBV5-6,NA,TRBD1,TRBJ1-2,TGTGCCAGCAGCTTACCCCGGACAGGGATTTACTATGGCTACACCTTC,CASSLPRTGIYYGYTF
TRBV9,NA,NA,TRBJ2-2,TGTGCCAGCAGCGTAGCTAACGCGGGCGGGGAGCTGTTTTTT,CASSVANAGGELFF
TRBV28,NA,TRBD1,TRBJ1-6,TGTGCCAGCAGTTTATATACCCCCCAGGGGGTTAGGTCACCCCTCCACTTT,CASSLYTPQGVRSPLHF
TRBV11-2,NA,TRBD1,TRBJ2-4,TGTGCCAGCAGCTTTCCGACAGGGACAAACATTCAGTACTTC,CASSFPTGTNIQYF
TRBV6-5,NA,TRBD1,TRBJ1-1,TGTGCCAGCAGTTACCTCCGGGACAGCCTCCCCACTGAAGCTTTCTTT,CASSYLRDSLPTEAFF
TRBV11-3,once,TRBD1,TRBJ2-1,TGTGCCAGCAGCTCTGGACAGGGGGCTTACTATGAGCAGTTCTTC,CASSSGQGAYYEQFF
TRBV10-3,few,NA,TRBJ1-5,TGTGCCATCAGCGAGACAGAATTCCAGCCCCAGCATTTT,CAISETEFQPQHF
TRBV23-1,few,NA,TRBJ1-1,TGCGCCAGCAGTCACTCTAACACTGAAGCTTTCTTT,CASSHSNTEAFF
TRBV7-9,NA,NA,TRBJ2-5,TGTGCCAGCAGCTTATCCGGGAGAGGCGTCGAGGAGACCCAGTACTTC,CASSLSGRGVEETQYF
TRBV28,NA,TRBD1,TRBJ1-2,TGTGCCAGCAGTTTCTTCGACAGGGGTCATGGCTACACCTTC,CASSFFDRGHGYTF